This entry features one T cell receptor (beta chain) sequence. The data were taken from a study of blood T cell repertoires in COVID-19. Sequenced by immunoSEQ multiplex PCR; TCRdb stores in-frame clones only, minus some. The sample yields 200,000 to 250,000 clones, 90% seen once. The CDR3 has 14 amino acids. Deletions cut 6 bases from V and 4 bases from J, with 13 bases between. The germline CDR1 and CDR2 sequences are SNHLY and FYNNEI. V is TRBV2 and J is TRBJ1-5; D might be TRBD1 (5 bases). Sequences were obtained from PBMCs or T cells enriched from blood (not recorded which). This receptor was obtained from a man aged 25 to 45 who had been exposed to COVID-19. The CDR3 DNA reads TGTGCCAGCAGCGGTCGGCAGGGTAATCAGCCCCAGCATTTT. Amino acids: CASSGRQGNQPQHF.